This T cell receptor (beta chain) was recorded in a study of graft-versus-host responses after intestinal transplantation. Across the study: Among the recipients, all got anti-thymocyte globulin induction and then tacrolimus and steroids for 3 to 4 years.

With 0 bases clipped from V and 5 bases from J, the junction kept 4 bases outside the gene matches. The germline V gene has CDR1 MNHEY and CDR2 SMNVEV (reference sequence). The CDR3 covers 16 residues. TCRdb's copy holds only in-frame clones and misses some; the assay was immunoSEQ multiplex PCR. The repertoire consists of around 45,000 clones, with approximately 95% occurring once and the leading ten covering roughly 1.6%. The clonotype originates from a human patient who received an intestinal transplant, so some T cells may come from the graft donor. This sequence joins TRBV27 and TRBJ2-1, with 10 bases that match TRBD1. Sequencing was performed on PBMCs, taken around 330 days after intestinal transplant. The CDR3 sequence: CASSLSSGTGDNEQFF. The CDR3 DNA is TGTGCCAGCAGTTTATCCTCCGGGACAGGGGACAATGAGCAGTTCTTC.